Listed here are 20 T cell receptor beta chains from one sample, sequenced in a study of T cells in lung cancer brain metastases. Sequencing used immunoSEQ multiplex PCR; TCRdb keeps in-frame clones, though not all of them. The data contain 5,000 or so clones, approximately 86% of them seen just once; the ten biggest clones take up roughly 4%. The sequenced material came from tumor tissue from the primary lung tumor. The receptors shown here come from a man in his 70s with non-small cell lung cancer.

The CDR3 reads CSVERVGGWGSPLHF. For the CDR3, the DNA is TGCAGCGTTGAAAGGGTCGGCGGATGGGGTTCACCCCTCCACTTT. The chain links TRBV29-1 to TRBJ1-6; D call uncertain. Per the germline V gene, CDR1 is SQVTM and CDR2 is ANQGSEA. V lost 2 bases, J lost 9 bases, and 17 bases lay in between. The CDR3 covers 15 residues. Variable domain in full (rest from reference TRBV29-1 and TRBJ1-6): SAVISQKPSRDICQRGTSLTIQCQVDSQVTMMFWYRQQPGQSLTLIATANQGSEATYESGFVIDKFPISRPNLTFSTLTVSNMSPEDSSIYLCSVERVGGWGSPLHFGNGTRLTVT.

The chain couples TRBV11-2 to TRBJ1-4, with no clear D. Germline values: CDR1 SGHAT, CDR2 FQNNGV. The CDR3 runs to 13 residues. Trimming cost V 2 bases and J 7 bases, with 8 bases left between them. The CDR3 here is CASSLMTSEKLFF. The CDR3 bases are TGTGCCAGCAGCTTAATGACCTCTGAAAAACTGTTTTTT.

This chain joins TRBV7-9 and TRBJ1-2, with a tentative D call TRBD1 (6 bases). The length of the CDR3 is 13 residues. Germline lookup yields CDR1 SEHNR and CDR2 FQNEAQ (reference sequence). Trimming removed 9 bases at V and 4 bases at J, with 15 bases between. CDR3 DNA sequence: TGTGCCAGTACTCCGGGACAAATCTATGGCTACACCTTC. This codes for CASTPGQIYGYTF.

The chain has TRBV11-2 and TRBJ2-1; 8 positions match TRBD2. The CDR3 is 17 amino acids. V lost 1 base, J lost 4 bases, and 9 bases stayed unmatched. Germline-derived CDR1 and CDR2 are SGHAT and FQNNGV. CDR3 sequence reads: CASSLGSSGVIYNEQFF. DNA for the CDR3: TGTGCCAGCAGCTTAGGCAGTAGCGGGGTTATATACAATGAGCAGTTCTTC.

The V and J genes are TRBV9 and TRBJ2-1; 9 bases agree with TRBD2. With 7 bases clipped from V and 6 bases from J, the junction kept 5 bases outside the gene matches. CDR3 length equals 13 residues. Germline V lookup: CDR1 SGDLS, CDR2 YYNGEE. The CDR3: CASGGSGGNEQFF. The CDR3 DNA follows: TGTGCCAGCGGTGGTAGCGGGGGCAATGAGCAGTTCTTC. Together with reference TRBV9 and TRBJ2-1, the CDR3 gives the full variable domain: DSGVTQTPKHLITATGQRVTLRCSPRSGDLSVYWYQQSLDQGLQFLIQYYNGEERAKGNILERFSAQQFPDLHSELNLSSLELGDSALYFCASGGSGGNEQFFGPGTRLTVL.

The V and J genes are TRBV5-1 and TRBJ1-2; D is unresolved. Germline V lookup: CDR1 SGHRS, CDR2 YFSETQ. The V and J ends lost 0 bases and 5 bases respectively, with 14 bases between them. The CDR3 is 15 residues long. The CDR3 region has the DNA TGCGCCAGCAGCTTGGAGACGAGGGATATTTATGGCTACACCTTC. This codes for CASSLETRDIYGYTF.

The CDR3 spells CAIGGGTGELFF. CDR3 nucleotide sequence: TGTGCCATCGGGGGGGGGACCGGGGAGCTGTTTTTT. The genes are TRBV10-3 and TRBJ2-2; 7 nucleotides align to TRBD2. The V gene's germline CDR1 is ENHRY and CDR2 SYGVKD. With V trimmed by 8 bases and J by 5 bases, 2 bases remained unmatched. The CDR3 is 12 residues long.

The chain carries TRBV6-6 and TRBJ1-5; 8 bases align to TRBD1. V trimming: 6 bases; J trimming: 15 bases; junction bases outside the gene matches: 10. Germline CDR1 and CDR2: MNHNY and SVGAGI (reference sequence). This CDR3 is built from 12 residues. The CDR3 region has the DNA TGTGCCAGCAGCCAGCCGGGACAGGTAATGCATTTT. The encoded protein is CASSQPGQVMHF.

V usage is TRBV6-1 and J usage is TRBJ2-3; D gene ambiguous. In germline, CDR1 is MNHNS, CDR2 SASEGT. Trimming cost V 4 bases and J 2 bases, with 10 bases left between them. The CDR3 has 14 residues. The CDR3 loop is CASSGGLNTDTQYF. DNA for the CDR3: TGTGCCAGCAGTGGGGGTCTGAACACAGATACGCAGTATTTT.

This clone came up once. This chain joins TRBV4-2 and TRBJ1-2; a possible D gene is TRBD1 (5 bases). The CDR3 contains 15 residues. V was clipped by 2 bases and J by 2 bases, with 12 bases between them. CDR1 is LGHNA and CDR2 is YNFKEQ in the germline V gene. The CDR3: CASSQQPGLNYGYTF. DNA for the CDR3: TGTGCCAGCAGCCAACAACCGGGACTGAACTATGGCTACACCTTC.

V and J are TRBV7-2 and TRBJ2-5; TRBD1 or TRBD2 may be the D gene (6 bases each). The germline gives CDR1 SGHTA, CDR2 FQGNSA. The CDR3 sequence is 13 residues long. The germline V and J ends were trimmed by 5 bases and 7 bases, with 14 bases remaining between them. CDR3 sequence (DNA): TGTGCCAGCAGCCTAGGGGGGCCTGGGACCCAGTACTTC. Protein: CASSLGGPGTQYF.

CDR3 DNA: TGCGCCAGCAGCCAGCGAGAGACCCAGTACTTC. Translation: CASSQRETQYF. The V gene is TRBV4-1, the J gene TRBJ2-5, with D hard to call. The CDR3 runs to 11 residues. V gave up 3 bases and J gave up 4 bases, with 3 bases separating them. Per germline, CDR1 MGHRA and CDR2 YSYEKL.

The V and J genes are TRBV7-8 and TRBJ2-7; tentative D call: TRBD2 (5 bases). This CDR3 region has 15 residues. CDR1 SGHVS and CDR2 FQNEAQ come from the germline V gene. Trimming took off 5 bases at V and 1 base at J, with 15 bases between the two ends. CDR3 in DNA: TGTGCCAGCAGCACACGCCAGACGGGATCCTACGAGCAGTACTTC. The encoded protein is CASSTRQTGSYEQYF.

This sequence joins TRBV6-6 and TRBJ2-1; TRBD2 agrees at 10 bases. There are 16 residues in the CDR3. V shed 7 bases and J 6 bases; nucleotides not matched to a gene: 12. Per germline, CDR1 MNHNY and CDR2 SVGAGI (reference sequence). The CDR3 DNA sequence: TGTGCCAGCACTCACGGGCTAGCGGGAGTGTCCAATGAGCAGTTCTTC. Its translation is CASTHGLAGVSNEQFF.

J is TRBJ2-1 and V is TRBV21-1; the table's D gene call, TRBD1, was not cross checked with the DNA. TRBV21-1 represents a pseudogene. The CDR3 length is 20 residues. The CDR3 reads CASSKVKGPGQSVVINEQFF. The CDR3 DNA follows: TGTGCCAGCAGCAAAGTGAAGGGTCCGGGACAATCGGTCGTAATCAATGAGCAGTTCTTC.

The gene calls are TRBV19 and TRBJ1-2; D is perhaps TRBD1 (6 bases). Germline loops: CDR1 LNHDA, CDR2 SQIVND (reference sequence). V lost 4 bases and J 0 bases, leaving 9 bases between the germline ends. The CDR3 contains 14 residues. The CDR3 spells CASSRGGSNYGYTF. The CDR3 coding sequence is TGTGCCAGTAGTAGGGGGGGCTCTAACTATGGCTACACCTTC.

This chain connects TRBV6-6 to TRBJ2-2; D may be TRBD1 (5 bases). The CDR3 runs to 14 residues. V lost 8 bases and J lost 4, with 14 bases in between. Germline V gives CDR1 MNHNY, CDR2 SVGAGI (reference sequence). In DNA, the CDR3 is TGTGCCAGCTCAGTTAGGGGAACCACCGGGGAGCTGTTTTTT. Encoded protein: CASSVRGTTGELFF.

The V and J genes are TRBV6-6 and TRBJ1-1, with no clear D. This CDR3 is built from 13 residues. Deletions cut 6 bases from V and 1 base from J, with 9 bases between. From germline, CDR1 is MNHNY and CDR2 SVGAGI (reference sequence). CDR3 region: CASRVFPNTEAFF. In DNA form, the CDR3 reads TGTGCCAGCAGAGTATTTCCGAACACTGAAGCTTTCTTT.

The chain carries TRBV7-9 and TRBJ1-1, with D possibly matching TRBD1 (5 bases). V was trimmed by 11 bases and J by 0 bases, leaving 22 bases between them. This CDR3 is 16 amino acids long. The germline V gene encodes CDR1 SEHNR and CDR2 FQNEAQ (reference sequence). The CDR3 nucleotides read TGTGCCTCCACGGCGGGGGATCTACACATGAACACTGAAGCTTTCTTT. Protein product: CASTAGDLHMNTEAFF.

The rearrangement joins TRBV6-5 to TRBJ2-7; D may correspond to TRBD1 or TRBD2 (6 bases each). Trimming took off 6 bases at V and 6 bases at J, with 15 bases between the two ends. There are 13 residues in the CDR3. Germline V gives CDR1 MNHEY, CDR2 SVGAGI. This CDR3 reads CASSPVGGGEQYF. Here the CDR3 DNA reads TGTGCCAGCAGCCCTGTGGGGGGCGGCGAGCAGTACTTC.